This T cell receptor (beta chain) was identified during a study of shared clonotypes between healthy human individuals (dated by TCRdb to 2018 to 2020). A note on the overall study: The cohort comprised a couple of women and a few men aged 18 to 49 years. For each donor, CD4 naive and CD4 memory were each run on three plates, CD8 naive on two plates, and CD8 memory on one plate. Blood TCR repertoires of roughly 5 healthy adults were deeply sequenced to estimate repertoire size and the extent of clonotype sharing between individuals. Different laboratories and diverse techniques were used to prepare libraries and sequence TCR repertoires, to increase sequencing depth and limit assay-specific biases. Between about 0.8 and 9.5 billion PBMCs per donor were obtained by leukapheresis.

Inclusive of the bounding cysteine and phenylalanine, the CDR3 is 15 residues long. CDR3 DNA only is kept here, 45 bases in frame from base 1. Trimming removed 7 bases from V and 1 base from J, leaving 19 bases between the germline ends. For CDR1 and CDR2, the germline V gene lists SQVTM and ANQGSEA. What the work shows at the level of the full study, not this receptor alone: Rarefaction of sorted-subset datasets indicated incomplete sequencing despite the large sequencing depth. The genetic and exposure-history diversity represented was limited by the small number of donors. Sampling was restricted to blood, and TCR repertoires in tissue are likely to differ from TCR repertoires in blood. About 5% of naive CD4, around 4% of naive CD8, about 2.4% of memory CD4, and around 0.42% of memory CD8 clonotypes were shared across four donors. Larger estimated clonotype richness was generally found for naive subsets than for memory subsets. Based on pairwise subsampling, the degree of clonotype sharing among donors was expected to be affected by sequencing depth. Clonotypes shared by all four sorted-subset donors showed higher generation probabilities than non-shared clonotypes.

Healthy HIV-negative adults with no recently reported acute infections or vaccinations were included as donors. Only Caucasian adults living in Nashville, Tennessee, USA were represented among the donors. CD4+ T cells were enriched through magnetic negative selection, after which naive cells were positively selected on CD45RA and the remaining negative fraction served as the memory subset. After blood collection by leukapheresis, PBMCs were isolated using Ficoll-Histopaque density gradient centrifugation and then cryopreserved in the vapor phase of liquid nitrogen. Analytical flow cytometry was used to check the purity and quantity of each magnetically sorted T cell population. From each sorted fraction, genomic DNA was isolated and quantified by UV absorbance on a Nanodrop 2000c. Using the deep immunoSEQ assay, TCR CDR3 regions were amplified from genomic DNA by multiplex PCR. Genomic DNA extracted from each cell subset was distributed evenly over all wells of several immunoSEQ 96-well plates, and each plate served as one replicate. For sorted subsets, about 200 ng genomic DNA, equal to about 30,000 T cell genomes, was loaded into each replicate PCR. Purified libraries were quantified with a Qubit 3.0 fluorometer, sized on a Bioanalyzer 2100, and re-quantified with the KAPA Library Quantification kit. Each immunoSEQ 96-well plate was sequenced on its own single-read 150-cycle Illumina NextSeq 550 flow cell. The original pipeline was this. Because only junctional sequences without quality scores were contained in the immunoSEQ output, filtering matching that applied to full-length reads could not be performed. To assign V/J genes and CDR3, sequences were annotated against IMGT germline references using PyIR, a Python wrapper for IgBLAST v1.9. Any read was removed if the V/J assignment was weak (E-value above 1e-6), the CDR3 was missing, or the read contained stop codons, out-of-frame junctions, or ambiguous translated residues. A V3J clonotype was defined by an identical inferred V gene, J gene, and CDR3 amino acid sequence. Percentage overlap between repertoires was computed as shared unique clonotypes divided by the size of the smaller repertoire. RTK rarefaction, the Chao1 estimator, and Recon v2.1 estimates of unobserved clonotypes were used to assess repertoire richness. For all TCRbeta clonotypes obtained by the gDNA method from a few donors, generation probabilities were computed with OLGA. Sourced from immuneACCESS, this table was stored by TCRdb with only in-frame sequences that have V and J called. A share of the clones is absent; for the studies checked, an unresolved V gene accounts for under half, and the remainder has no known explanation. V and J calls and clone size follow that table, whereas D and trimming were derived from the DNA. This sample is represented by about 700,000 clones; 74% of them were singletons. Of the sample, around 1.6% falls within the top ten clones.

This clone has a count of ten or more. It lacks a known antigen. One base away there is no much larger clone; base qualities are not given. Sequenced material: memory CD4+ T cells sorted from blood. What this sample's cell subset or site label stands for: CD45RA-negative fraction. The rearrangement combines TRBV29-1 with TRBJ1-2; the D gene is possibly TRBD1, with 5 bases matching. This clonotype was sampled from a woman in her twenties or thirties in good health. This receptor has the CDR3 CSAQGVGGVNYGYTF. Read as DNA, the sequence is TGCAGCGCCCAGGGAGTTGGGGGAGTTAACTATGGCTACACCTTC.